This T cell receptor beta chain derives from a study of blood T cells in healthy people across ages. Study-wide findings and caveats: Aged donors had fewer naive CD4+ cells and lower diversity than long-lived donors. Strong correlation was found linking TCR beta diversity to naive T cell percentage.

The CDR3 is made up of 13 amino acids. Germline CDR1 MNHEY, CDR2 SVGAGI. Unmatched junction bases numbered 1, after V lost 2 bases and J lost 6 bases. The use of a sample-barcoded 5' primer and a J-beta primer mix characterized a second PCR of roughly 6 to 11 cycles. Each of the cDNA molecules was tagged by a template-switch adaptor with 12 random nucleotides. TCRdb re-called the 5' RACE reads with MiXCR, one entry per CDR3 protein. The data contain about 1,400,000 distinct CDR3 sequences, around 59% of them seen just once; the ten biggest clones take up 5.5% to 8%. Turning to this clonotype: No antigen is known for it.

Sequences were obtained from blood. The rearrangement links TRBV6-5 to TRBJ1-2, with 9 bases matching TRBD1. The TCR sequence derives from a man younger than 35 in good health. In DNA form, the CDR3 reads TGTGCCAGCAGTTACCGGACAGGGGATGGCTACACCTTC. Translating gives CASSYRTGDGYTF.